What follows is one TCR beta chain and its context. The data stem from a study of cytomegalovirus exposure and HLA in healthy donors. Sequencing used immunoSEQ multiplex PCR; TCRdb keeps in-frame clones, though not all of them. Of about 160,000 clones listed, 88% were seen once; the top ten hold 2.5% to 3.5%. The source material was PBMCs. This sequence originates from a young man in good health and CMV-seronegative.

This chain's CDR3 is CASVRWGGDEQFF. CDR3 coding DNA: TGTGCCAGCGTGAGGTGGGGGGGGGATGAGCAGTTCTTC. The rearrangement links TRBV27 to TRBJ2-1, with TRBD2 matching 7 bases. Losses at the gene ends were 8 bases for V and 8 bases for J; bases not matched to a gene: 9. The CDR3 runs to 13 residues. Germline loops: CDR1 MNHEY, CDR2 SMNVEV (reference sequence).